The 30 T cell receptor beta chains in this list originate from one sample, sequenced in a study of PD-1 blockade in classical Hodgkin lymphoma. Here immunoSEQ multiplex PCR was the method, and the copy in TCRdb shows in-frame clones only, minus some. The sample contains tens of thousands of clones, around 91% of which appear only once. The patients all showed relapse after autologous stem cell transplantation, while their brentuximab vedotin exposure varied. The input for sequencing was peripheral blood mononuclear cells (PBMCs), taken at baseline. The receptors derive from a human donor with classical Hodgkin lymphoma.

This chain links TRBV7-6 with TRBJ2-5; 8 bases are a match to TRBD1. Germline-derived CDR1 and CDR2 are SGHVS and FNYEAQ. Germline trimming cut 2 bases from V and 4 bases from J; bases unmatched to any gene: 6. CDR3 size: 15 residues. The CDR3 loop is CASSLSGGWRETQYF. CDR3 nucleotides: TGTGCCAGCAGCTTATCAGGGGGCTGGAGAGAGACCCAGTACTTC.

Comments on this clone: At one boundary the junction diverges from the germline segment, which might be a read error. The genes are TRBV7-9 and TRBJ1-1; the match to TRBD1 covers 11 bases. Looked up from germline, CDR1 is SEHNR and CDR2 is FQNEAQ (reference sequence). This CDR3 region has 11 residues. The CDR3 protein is CASSSKGQGAF. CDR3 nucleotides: TGTGCCAGCAGCTCTAAAGGACAGGGGGCATTT.

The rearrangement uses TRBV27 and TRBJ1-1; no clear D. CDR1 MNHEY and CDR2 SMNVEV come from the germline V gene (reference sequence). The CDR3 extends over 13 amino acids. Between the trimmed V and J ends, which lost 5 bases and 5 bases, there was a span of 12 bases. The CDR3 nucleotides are TGTGCCAGCAGTCCCACCAGTATGACTGAAGCTTTCTTT. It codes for CASSPTSMTEAFF.

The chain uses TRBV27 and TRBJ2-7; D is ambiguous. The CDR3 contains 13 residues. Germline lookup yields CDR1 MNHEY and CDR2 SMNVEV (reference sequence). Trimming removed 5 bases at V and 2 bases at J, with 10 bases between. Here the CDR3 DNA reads TGTGCCAGCAGTCCGACGGTGACCTACGAGCAGTACTTC. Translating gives CASSPTVTYEQYF.

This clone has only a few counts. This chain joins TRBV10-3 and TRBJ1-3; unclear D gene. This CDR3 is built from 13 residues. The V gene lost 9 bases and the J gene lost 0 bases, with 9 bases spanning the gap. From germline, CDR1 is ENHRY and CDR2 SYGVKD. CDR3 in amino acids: CAMAPYSGNTIYF. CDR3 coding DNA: TGTGCCATGGCCCCGTACTCTGGAAACACCATATATTTT.

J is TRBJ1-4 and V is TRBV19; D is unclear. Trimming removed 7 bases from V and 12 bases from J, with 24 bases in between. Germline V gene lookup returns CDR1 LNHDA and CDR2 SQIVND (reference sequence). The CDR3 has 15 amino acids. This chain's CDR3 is CASTARVERPKELFF. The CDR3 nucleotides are TGTGCCAGTACCGCGAGGGTGGAGCGCCCTAAAGAACTGTTTTTT.

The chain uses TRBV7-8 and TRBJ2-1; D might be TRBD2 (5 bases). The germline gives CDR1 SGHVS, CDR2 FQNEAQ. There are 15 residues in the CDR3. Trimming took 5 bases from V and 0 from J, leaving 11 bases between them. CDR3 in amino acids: CASSPGDGSYNEQFF. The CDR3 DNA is TGTGCCAGCAGCCCCGGGGATGGCTCCTACAATGAGCAGTTCTTC.

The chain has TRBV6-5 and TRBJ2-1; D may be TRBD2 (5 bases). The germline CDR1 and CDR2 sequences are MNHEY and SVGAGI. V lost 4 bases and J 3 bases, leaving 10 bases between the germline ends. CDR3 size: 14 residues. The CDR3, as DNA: TGTGCCAGCAGTTTGTCAGCGGACTACAATGAGCAGTTCTTC. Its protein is CASSLSADYNEQFF.

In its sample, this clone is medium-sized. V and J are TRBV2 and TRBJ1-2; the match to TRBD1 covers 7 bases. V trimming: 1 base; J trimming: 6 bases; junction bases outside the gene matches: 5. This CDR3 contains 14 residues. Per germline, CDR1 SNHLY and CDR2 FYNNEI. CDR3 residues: CASSEVSQGNGYTF. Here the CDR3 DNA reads TGTGCCAGCAGTGAAGTGTCACAGGGGAATGGCTACACCTTC. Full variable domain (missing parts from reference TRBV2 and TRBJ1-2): EPEVTQTPSHQVTQMGQEVILRCVPISNHLYFYWYRQILGQKVEFLVSFYNNEISEKSEIFDDQFSVERPDGSNFTLKIRSTKLEDSAMYFCASSEVSQGNGYTFGSGTRLTVV.

The CDR3 spells CASRYRRTGAYEQYF. In DNA form, the CDR3 reads TGTGCCAGCAGATACCGCAGGACAGGGGCCTACGAGCAGTACTTC. The chain joins TRBV11-2 to TRBJ2-7; TRBD1 matches at 9 bases. Germline CDR1 SGHAT, CDR2 FQNNGV. Losses at the gene ends were 6 bases for V and 2 bases for J; bases not matched to a gene: 8. The CDR3 has 15 amino acids.

The CDR3 spells CASVRKGSPKNIQYF. The CDR3, as DNA: TGTGCCAGCGTCCGTAAGGGGTCGCCCAAAAACATTCAGTACTTC. The rearrangement uses TRBV7-2 and TRBJ2-4; possible D gene TRBD1, 5 bases. From germline, CDR1 is SGHTA and CDR2 FQGNSA. The CDR3 runs 15 residues. V shed 8 bases and J shed 2 bases, with 16 bases lying between them.

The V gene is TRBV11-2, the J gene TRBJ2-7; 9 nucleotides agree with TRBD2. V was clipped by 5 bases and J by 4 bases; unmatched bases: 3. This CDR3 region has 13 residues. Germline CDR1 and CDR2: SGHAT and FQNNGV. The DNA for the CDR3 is TGTGCCAGCAGCGCGGGAGGGGATTACGAGCAGTACTTC. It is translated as CASSAGGDYEQYF. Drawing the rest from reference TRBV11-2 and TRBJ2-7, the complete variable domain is EAGVAQSPRYKIIEKRQSVAFWCNPISGHATLYWYQQILGQGPKLLIQFQNNGVVDDSQLPKDRFSAERLKGVDSTLKIQPAKLEDSAVYLCASSAGGDYEQYFGPGTRLTVT.

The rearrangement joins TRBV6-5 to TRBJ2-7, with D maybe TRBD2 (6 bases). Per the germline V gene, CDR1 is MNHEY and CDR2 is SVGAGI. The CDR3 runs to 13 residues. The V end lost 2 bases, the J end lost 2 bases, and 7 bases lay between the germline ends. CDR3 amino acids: CASSYGGTYEQYF. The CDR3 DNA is TGTGCCAGCAGTTACGGGGGGACCTACGAGCAGTACTTC.

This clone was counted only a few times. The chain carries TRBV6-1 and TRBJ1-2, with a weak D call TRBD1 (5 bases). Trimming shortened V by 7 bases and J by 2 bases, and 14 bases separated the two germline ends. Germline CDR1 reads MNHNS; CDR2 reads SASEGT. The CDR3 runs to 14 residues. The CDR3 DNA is TGTGCCAGCAAACGACTGGGACCCAACTATGGCTACACCTTC. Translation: CASKRLGPNYGYTF.

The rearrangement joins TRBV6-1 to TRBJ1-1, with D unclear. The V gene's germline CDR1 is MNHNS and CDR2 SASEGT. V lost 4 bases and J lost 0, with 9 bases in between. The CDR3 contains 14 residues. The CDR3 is CASSAIQMNTEAFF. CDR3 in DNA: TGTGCCAGCAGTGCCATACAAATGAACACTGAAGCTTTCTTT.

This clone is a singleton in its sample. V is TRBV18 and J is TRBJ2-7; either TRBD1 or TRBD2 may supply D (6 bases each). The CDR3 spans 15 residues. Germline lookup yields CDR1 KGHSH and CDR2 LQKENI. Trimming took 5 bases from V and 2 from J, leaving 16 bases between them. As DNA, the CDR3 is TGTGCCAGCTCAACCGGAGGGGGACGGGCCTACGAGCAGTACTTC. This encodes CASSTGGGRAYEQYF. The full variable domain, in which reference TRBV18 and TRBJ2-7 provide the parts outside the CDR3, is NAGVMQNPRHLVRRRGQEARLRCSPMKGHSHVYWYRQLPEEGLKFMVYLQKENIIDESGMPKERFSAEFPKEGPSILRIQQVVRGDSAAYFCASSTGGGRAYEQYFGPGTRLTVT.

Written as DNA, the CDR3 is TGCAGCGTTGCTCGGAGACTTGTAGACAATGAGCAGTTCTTC. Translated, it gives CSVARRLVDNEQFF. The chain carries TRBV29-1 and TRBJ2-1; no reliable D call. There are 14 residues in the CDR3. Germline V gene data show CDR1 as SQVTM and CDR2 as ANQGSEA. V was cut by 4 bases and J by 5 bases, with 15 bases left in between.

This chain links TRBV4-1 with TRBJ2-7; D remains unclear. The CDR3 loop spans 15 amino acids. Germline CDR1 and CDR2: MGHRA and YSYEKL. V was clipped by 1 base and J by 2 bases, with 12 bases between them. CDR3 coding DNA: TGCGCCAGCAGCCAAGCCAACCTAGTCACCTACGAGCAGTACTTC. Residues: CASSQANLVTYEQYF.

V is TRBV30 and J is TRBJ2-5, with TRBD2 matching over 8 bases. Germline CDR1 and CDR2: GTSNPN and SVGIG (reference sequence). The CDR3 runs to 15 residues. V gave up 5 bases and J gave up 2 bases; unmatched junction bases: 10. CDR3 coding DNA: TGTGCCTGGGGATATAGCGGGGTCATTCAAGAGACCCAGTACTTC. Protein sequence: CAWGYSGVIQETQYF.

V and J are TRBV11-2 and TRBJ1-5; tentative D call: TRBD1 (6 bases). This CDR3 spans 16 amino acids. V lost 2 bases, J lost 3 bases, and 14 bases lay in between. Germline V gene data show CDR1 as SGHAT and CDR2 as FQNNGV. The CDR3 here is CASSLSRGLNNQPQHF. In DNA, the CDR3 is TGTGCCAGCAGCTTATCTCGGGGGCTCAACAATCAGCCCCAGCATTTT.

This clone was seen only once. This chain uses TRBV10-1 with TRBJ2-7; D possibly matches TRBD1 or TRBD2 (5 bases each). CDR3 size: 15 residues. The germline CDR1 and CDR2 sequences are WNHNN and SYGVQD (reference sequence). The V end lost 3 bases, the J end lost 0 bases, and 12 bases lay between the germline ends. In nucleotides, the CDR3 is TGCGCCAGCAGTGACGGAGCAGGGAGCTCCTACGAGCAGTACTTC. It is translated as CASSDGAGSSYEQYF.

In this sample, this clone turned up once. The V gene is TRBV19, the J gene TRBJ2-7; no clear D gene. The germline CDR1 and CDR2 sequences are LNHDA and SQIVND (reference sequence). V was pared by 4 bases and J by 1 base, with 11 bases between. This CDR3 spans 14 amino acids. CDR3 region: CASSTTDISYEQYF. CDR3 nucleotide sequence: TGTGCCAGTAGTACAACAGACATTTCCTACGAGCAGTACTTC.

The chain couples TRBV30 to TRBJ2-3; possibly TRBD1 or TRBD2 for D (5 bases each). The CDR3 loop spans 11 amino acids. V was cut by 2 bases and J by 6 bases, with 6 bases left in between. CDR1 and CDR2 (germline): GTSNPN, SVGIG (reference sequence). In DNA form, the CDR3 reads TGTGCCTGGAGTCGGGGCGATACGCAGTATTTT. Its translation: CAWSRGDTQYF.

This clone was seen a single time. CDR3 DNA sequence: TGTGCCAGCAGGGACGTAGACAGGGTTGAGACCCAGTACTTC. It encodes CASRDVDRVETQYF. The chain combines TRBV5-6 with TRBJ2-5; 7 bases match TRBD1. Trimming at V came to 5 bases and at J to 5 bases, leaving 9 bases not matched to a gene. Germline-derived CDR1 and CDR2 are SGHDT and YYEEEE. This CDR3 region has 14 residues.

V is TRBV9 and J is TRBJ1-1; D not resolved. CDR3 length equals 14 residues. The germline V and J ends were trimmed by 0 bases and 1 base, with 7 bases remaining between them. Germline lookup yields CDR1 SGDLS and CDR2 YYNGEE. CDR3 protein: CASSVESGNTEAFF. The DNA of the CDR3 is TGTGCCAGCAGCGTAGAATCGGGGAACACTGAAGCTTTCTTT.

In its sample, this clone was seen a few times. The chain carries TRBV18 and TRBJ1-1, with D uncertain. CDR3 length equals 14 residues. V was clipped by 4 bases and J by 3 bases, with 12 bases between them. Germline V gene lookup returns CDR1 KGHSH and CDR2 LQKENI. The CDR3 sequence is CASSLSRVDTEAFF. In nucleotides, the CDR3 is TGTGCCAGCTCACTATCGCGGGTGGACACTGAAGCTTTCTTT.

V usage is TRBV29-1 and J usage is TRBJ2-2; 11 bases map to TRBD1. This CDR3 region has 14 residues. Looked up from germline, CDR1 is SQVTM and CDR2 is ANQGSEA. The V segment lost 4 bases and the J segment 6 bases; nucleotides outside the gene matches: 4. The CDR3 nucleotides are TGCAGCGTTGGGGGACAGGGGGTGTCCGGGGAGCTGTTTTTT. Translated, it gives CSVGGQGVSGELFF.

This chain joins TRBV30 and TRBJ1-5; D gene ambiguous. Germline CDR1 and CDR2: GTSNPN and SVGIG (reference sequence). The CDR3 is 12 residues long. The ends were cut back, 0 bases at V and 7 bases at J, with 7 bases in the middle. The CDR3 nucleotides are TGTGCCTGGAGTGTACAGAGGCAGCCCCAGCATTTT. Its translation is CAWSVQRQPQHF.

The CDR3 region is CASTLTPHTSGVSTDTQYF. CDR3 nucleotides: TGTGCCAGCACTTTGACCCCTCATACTAGCGGAGTAAGCACAGATACGCAGTATTTT. This chain links TRBV28 with TRBJ2-3, with 8 bases fitting TRBD2. CDR3 length: 19 residues. The V gene end was trimmed by 7 bases and the J gene end by 0 bases; junction bases not matched to a gene: 18. CDR1 is MDHEN and CDR2 is SYDVKM in the germline V gene.

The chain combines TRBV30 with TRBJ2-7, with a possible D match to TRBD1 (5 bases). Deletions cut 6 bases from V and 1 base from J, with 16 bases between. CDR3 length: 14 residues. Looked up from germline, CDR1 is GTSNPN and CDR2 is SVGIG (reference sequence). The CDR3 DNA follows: TGTGCCTGTAGCCAGGGTCCCTTATCCTACGAGCAGTACTTC. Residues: CACSQGPLSYEQYF.